Sequencing of this T cell receptor (beta chain) was carried out in a study of T cell repertoires in cytomegalovirus infection (dated by TCRdb to about 2019). Concerning the study at large: Alongside well-studied HLA-B-restricted epitopes, the peptide stimulations were aimed at recently identified HLA-C-restricted CMV epitopes, whose presentation resists viral immunomodulation. Donor HLA type was relevant to the analysis, as public TCR beta signatures indicated carriage of CMV infection together with the matching HLA type.

Trimming removed 4 bases from V and 0 bases from J, leaving 16 bases between the germline ends. Looking up the germline V gene yields CDR1 LGHNA and CDR2 YNFKEQ. From the cysteine up to the phenylalanine, the CDR3 has a length of 17 residues. Only CDR3 DNA is held: 51 bases, read in frame from base 1. The sequencer listed for this sample is Illumina HiSeq 1500. The raw public reads went through TCRdb reprocessing: fastp at Q25, MiXCR clone calling, in-frame beta chains kept. Rows with one shared CDR3 protein collapse into an entry with the most common genes and DNA. Recorded for this sample are 380,000 or so distinct CDR3 sequences; about 35% of them occurred a single time. The ten biggest clones cover roughly 14% of the sample. The treatment or condition label, as the study defines it: in vitro stimulation with specific CMV peptide epitopes to enrich CMV-specific T cells. What the study reported, not specific to this receptor: In both this cohort and an independent approximately 350-donor cohort, the cumulative frequency of public TCR beta family members distinguished carriers of CMV infection plus the relevant HLA type. The ex vivo response was dominated by HLA-C-restricted CMV-specific TCR beta clonotypes, which also provided the single most frequent clonotype in two of eight donors.

Regarding this clonotype: It has no known antigen specificity. Per-base qualities were not stored, and no clone one base away is much larger.

This sequence originates from a human donor in good health (CMV status not recorded). Some clones in this sample may be carry-over from other donors' samples. Recombination connected TRBV4-2 to TRBJ2-4; matching of 7 bases hints at TRBD1 as the D gene. The source was cultured PBMCs, collected from culture after CMV antigen stimulation. CDR3 protein: CASSLQGGALAKNIQYF. The DNA sequence follows: TGTGCCAGCAGCCTCCAGGGGGGAGCTCTAGCCAAAAACATTCAGTACTTC.